A single TCR beta chain is shown here with its context. Germline V lookup: CDR1 MNHNS, CDR2 SASEGT. The CDR3 contains 13 residues. V lost 6 bases and J lost 2, with 10 bases in between. Profiling relied on immunoSEQ multiplex PCR, and the TCRdb table lists in-frame clones only, not all of them. The sample includes some 62,000 clones, roughly 89% of them seen just once. The sample belongs to a study of OX40 agonist ivuxolimab in advanced cancers. This chain joins TRBV6-1 and TRBJ1-2; no clear D. The TCR sequence derives from an adult with an advanced solid tumor such as melanoma, head and neck, liver or kidney cancer. Sequenced material: CD4+ or CD8+ T cells sorted from blood, taken in a trial of the OX40 agonist ivuxolimab. The CDR3 protein is CASRDPRNYGYTF. The DNA for the CDR3 is TGTGCCAGCAGAGACCCGCGCAACTATGGCTACACCTTC.